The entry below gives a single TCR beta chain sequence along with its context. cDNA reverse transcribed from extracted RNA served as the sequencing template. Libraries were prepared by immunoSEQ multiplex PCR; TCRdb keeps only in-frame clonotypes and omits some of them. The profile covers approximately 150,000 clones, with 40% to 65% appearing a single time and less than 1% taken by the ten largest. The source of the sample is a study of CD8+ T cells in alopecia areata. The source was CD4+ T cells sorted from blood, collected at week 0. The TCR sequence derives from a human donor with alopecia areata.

The CDR3 nucleotides are TGTGCCTGGAGTGAGGGGCATCAACAGCCCCAGCATTTT. Its protein product is CAWSEGHQQPQHF. The V and J genes are TRBV30 and TRBJ1-5; tentative D call: TRBD1 (5 bases). Germline CDR1 is GTSNPN and CDR2 is SVGIG (reference sequence). V lost 1 base and J lost 7, with 11 bases in between. The CDR3 consists of 13 residues.